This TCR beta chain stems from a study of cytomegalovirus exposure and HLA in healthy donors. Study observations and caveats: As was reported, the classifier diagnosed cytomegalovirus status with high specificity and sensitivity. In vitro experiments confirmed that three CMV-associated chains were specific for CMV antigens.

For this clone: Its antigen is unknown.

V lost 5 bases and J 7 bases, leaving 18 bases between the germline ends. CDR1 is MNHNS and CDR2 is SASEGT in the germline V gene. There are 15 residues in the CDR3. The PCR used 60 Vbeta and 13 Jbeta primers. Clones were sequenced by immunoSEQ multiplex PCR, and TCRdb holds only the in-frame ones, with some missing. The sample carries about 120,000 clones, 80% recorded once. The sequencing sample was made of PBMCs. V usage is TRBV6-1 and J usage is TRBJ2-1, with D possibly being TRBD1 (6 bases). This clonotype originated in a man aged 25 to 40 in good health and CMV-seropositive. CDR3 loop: CASSPYLGAGNEQFF. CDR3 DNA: TGTGCCAGCAGTCCTTATTTGGGGGCAGGGAATGAGCAGTTCTTC.